Listed below are T cell receptor beta chains from one sample, sequenced in a study of high-grade serous ovarian cancer treatment subgroups. Clones were read by immunoSEQ multiplex PCR, and TCRdb kept only the in-frame ones, dropping some. In the table there are more than 6,000 clones, approximately 80% of which are singletons. Sequences were obtained from tumor tissue. All receptors come from a human donor with high-grade serous ovarian cancer. CDR3s include the opening cysteine and the closing phenylalanine or tryptophan. D genes are given only for firm matches. Not every row has a clone size; where given, it reads once, few, many or a size class.

D gene: -
J gene: TRBJ1-2
V gene: TRBV5-6
clone size: -
CDR3 protein: CASSQQGSIFNYGYTF
CDR3 DNA: TGTGCCAGCAGCCAACAGGGCTCGATTTTTAACTATGGCTACACCTTC

D gene: -
J gene: TRBJ2-1
V gene: TRBV11-3
clone size: -
CDR3 protein: CASSLEGHEQFF
CDR3 DNA: TGTGCCAGCAGCTTAGAGGGGCATGAGCAGTTCTTC

D gene: TRBD1
J gene: TRBJ2-1
V gene: TRBV29-1
clone size: once
CDR3 protein: CSARDRVFEQFF
CDR3 DNA: TGCAGCGCTCGGGACAGGGTCTTTGAGCAGTTCTTC

D gene: -
J gene: TRBJ1-1
V gene: TRBV11-1
clone size: -
CDR3 protein: CASSALPRTMNTEAFF
CDR3 DNA: TGTGCCAGCAGCGCCCTCCCGCGGACCATGAACACTGAAGCTTTCTTT

D gene: -
J gene: TRBJ2-1
V gene: TRBV28
clone size: -
CDR3 protein: CASSRDNEQFF
CDR3 DNA: TGTGCCAGCAGCCGAGACAATGAGCAGTTCTTC

D gene: -
J gene: TRBJ2-7
V gene: TRBV5-4
clone size: -
CDR3 protein: CASSLAVPYEQYF
CDR3 DNA: TGTGCCAGCAGCTTGGCTGTGCCCTACGAGCAGTACTTC

D gene: -
J gene: TRBJ2-4
V gene: TRBV5-6
clone size: -
CDR3 protein: CASSLVASSLAKNIQYF
CDR3 DNA: TGTGCCAGCAGCTTAGTAGCATCAAGTCTAGCCAAAAACATTCAGTACTTC

D gene: -
J gene: TRBJ2-3
V gene: TRBV14
clone size: once
CDR3 protein: CASSQEWADTQYF
CDR3 DNA: TGTGCCAGCAGCCAAGAGTGGGCGGATACGCAGTATTTT

D gene: TRBD2
J gene: TRBJ2-3
V gene: TRBV6-1
clone size: large
CDR3 protein: CASSEARLAVTDTQYF
CDR3 DNA: TGTGCCAGCAGTGAAGCGCGACTAGCAGTCACAGATACGCAGTATTTT

D gene: TRBD2
J gene: TRBJ2-5
V gene: TRBV7-3
clone size: -
CDR3 protein: CASSLRGGGIQETQYF
CDR3 DNA: TGTGCCAGCAGCTTAAGGGGCGGGGGGATTCAAGAGACCCAGTACTTC

D gene: -
J gene: TRBJ2-7
V gene: TRBV7-9
clone size: -
CDR3 protein: CASSLESYEQYF
CDR3 DNA: TGTGCCAGCAGCTTAGAATCCTACGAGCAGTACTTC

D gene: -
J gene: TRBJ1-3
V gene: TRBV19
clone size: -
CDR3 protein: CASTGLSSGNTIYF
CDR3 DNA: TGTGCCAGTACGGGCCTCAGCTCTGGAAACACCATATATTTT

D gene: -
J gene: TRBJ1-3
V gene: TRBV7-6
clone size: -
CDR3 protein: CASSLGGPGPGNTIYF
CDR3 DNA: TGTGCCAGCAGCTTAGGAGGTCCAGGACCTGGAAACACCATATATTTT

D gene: -
J gene: TRBJ2-2
V gene: TRBV4-1
clone size: -
CDR3 protein: CASSPRRGGGGELFF
CDR3 DNA: TGCGCCAGCAGCCCCCGGCGGGGTGGTGGCGGGGAGCTGTTTTTT

D gene: TRBD2
J gene: TRBJ2-7
V gene: TRBV5-6
clone size: -
CDR3 protein: CASSLSGDGYEQYF
CDR3 DNA: TGTGCCAGCAGCTTGAGCGGGGACGGCTACGAGCAGTACTTC

D gene: TRBD1
J gene: TRBJ1-2
V gene: TRBV7-2
clone size: -
CDR3 protein: CASSPDPGQGANYGYTF
CDR3 DNA: TGTGCCAGCAGCCCCGACCCGGGACAGGGTGCTAACTATGGCTACACCTTC

D gene: TRBD1
J gene: TRBJ2-6
V gene: TRBV5-8
clone size: once
CDR3 protein: CASSWGTGRGANVLTF
CDR3 DNA: TGTGCCAGCAGCTGGGGGACAGGTCGTGGGGCCAACGTCCTGACTTTC